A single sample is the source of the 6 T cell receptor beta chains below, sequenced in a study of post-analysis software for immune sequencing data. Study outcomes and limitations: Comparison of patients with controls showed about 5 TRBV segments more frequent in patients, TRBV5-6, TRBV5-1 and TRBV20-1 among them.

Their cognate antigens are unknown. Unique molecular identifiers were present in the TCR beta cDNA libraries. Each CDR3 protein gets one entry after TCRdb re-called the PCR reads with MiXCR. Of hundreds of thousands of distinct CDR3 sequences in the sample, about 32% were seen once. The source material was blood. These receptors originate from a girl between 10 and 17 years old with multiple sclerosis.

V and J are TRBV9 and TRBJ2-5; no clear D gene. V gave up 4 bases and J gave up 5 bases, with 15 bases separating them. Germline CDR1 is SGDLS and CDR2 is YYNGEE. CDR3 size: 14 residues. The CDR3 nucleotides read TGTGCCAGCAGCCCTCGACCCGCGTGGGAGACCCAGTACTTC. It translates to CASSPRPAWETQYF. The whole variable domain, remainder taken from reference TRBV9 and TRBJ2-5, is DSGVTQTPKHLITATGQRVTLRCSPRSGDLSVYWYQQSLDQGLQFLIQYYNGEERAKGNILERFSAQQFPDLHSELNLSSLELGDSALYFCASSPRPAWETQYFGPGTRLLVL.

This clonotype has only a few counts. CDR3 region: CASSYMPGHSVQFF. In DNA, the CDR3 is TGTGCCAGCAGCTATATGCCCGGCCATTCGGTGCAGTTCTTC. This sequence joins TRBV7-9 and TRBJ2-1, with D hard to call. CDR1 is SEHNR and CDR2 is FQNEAQ in the germline V gene (reference sequence). V was clipped by 4 bases and J by 12 bases, with 19 bases between them. CDR3 length: 14 amino acids.

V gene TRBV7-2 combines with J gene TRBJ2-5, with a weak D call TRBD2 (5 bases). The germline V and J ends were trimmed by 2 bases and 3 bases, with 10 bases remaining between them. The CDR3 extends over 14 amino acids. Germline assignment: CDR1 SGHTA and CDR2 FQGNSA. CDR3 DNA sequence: TGTGCCAGCAGCTTACGATCCGGGGAAGAGACCCAGTACTTC. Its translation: CASSLRSGEETQYF.

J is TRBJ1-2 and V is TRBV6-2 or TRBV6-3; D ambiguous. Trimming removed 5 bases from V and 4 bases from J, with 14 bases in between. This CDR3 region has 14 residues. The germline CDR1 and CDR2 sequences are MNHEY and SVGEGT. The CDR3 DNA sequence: TGTGCCAGCAGTCCTGACGCCCACATCTATGGCTACACCTTC. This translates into CASSPDAHIYGYTF.

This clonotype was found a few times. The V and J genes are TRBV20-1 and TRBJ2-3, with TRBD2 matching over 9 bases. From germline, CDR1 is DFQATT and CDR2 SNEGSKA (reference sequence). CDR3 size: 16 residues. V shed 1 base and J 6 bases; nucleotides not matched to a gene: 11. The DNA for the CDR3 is TGCAGTGCTAGAGGGTCTAGCGGGGCTCAGGTGGATACGCAGTATTTT. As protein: CSARGSSGAQVDTQYF.

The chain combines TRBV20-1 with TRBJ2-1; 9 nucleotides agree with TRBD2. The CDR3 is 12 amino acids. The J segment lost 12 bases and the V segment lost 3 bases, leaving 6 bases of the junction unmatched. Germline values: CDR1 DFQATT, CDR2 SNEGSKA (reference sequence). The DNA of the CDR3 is TGCAGTGCTAGGGCTAGCGGGGACGTGCAGTTCTTC. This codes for CSARASGDVQFF.